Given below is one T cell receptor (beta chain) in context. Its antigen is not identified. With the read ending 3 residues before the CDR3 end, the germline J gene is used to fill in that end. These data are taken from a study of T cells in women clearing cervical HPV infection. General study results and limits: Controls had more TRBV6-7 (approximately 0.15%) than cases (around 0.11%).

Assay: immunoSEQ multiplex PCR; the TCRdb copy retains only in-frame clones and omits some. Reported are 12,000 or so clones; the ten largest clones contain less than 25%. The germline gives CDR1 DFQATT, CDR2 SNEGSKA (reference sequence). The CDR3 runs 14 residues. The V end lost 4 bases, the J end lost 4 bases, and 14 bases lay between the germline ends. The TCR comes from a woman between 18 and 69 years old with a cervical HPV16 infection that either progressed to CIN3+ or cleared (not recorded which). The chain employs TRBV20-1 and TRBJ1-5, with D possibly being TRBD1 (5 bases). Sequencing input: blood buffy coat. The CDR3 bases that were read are TGCAGTGCTAATCGTAGGGGTAAAAATCAGCCC. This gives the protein CSANRRGKNQP. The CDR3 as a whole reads CSANRRGKNQPQHF.